The present TCR beta chain was sequenced within a study of T cell responses to AZD1222 COVID-19 vaccine (dated by TCRdb to the early 2020s). With regard to the full study: A total of 233 trial participants underwent TCR sequencing, of whom more than 200 had received two doses of AZD1222 and around 25 had received two doses of the MenACWY control vaccine. Trial participants were enrolled into age subgroups of 18-55, 56-69 and 70-plus years, which contained roughly 140, 27 and 60 TCR-sequenced participants, respectively.

The investigation overall reported the following: Vaccine-associated CD4 TCRs spanned the whole spike protein, with dominant responses in regions 160-218 and 743-854. Epitopes outside the regions mutated in the B.1.351 and B.1.1.7 variants were reportedly recognized by nearly half of the unique spike-specific TCRs. The 56-69-year group was small, and its depth increase did not reach significance, likely because of low power. Conclusions about previously exposed vaccinees are limited, since just 6 or 7 AZD1222 recipients were seropositive for SARS-CoV-2 at baseline. Spike-specific TCR breadth and depth rose significantly after two AZD1222 doses compared with day 0 and with MenACWY recipients. Most participants were white British and females outnumbered males, and the authors suggested that clonal diversity may have been underestimated. Because no samples from the day 14 peak response were available, repertoires could be characterized only after the peak T cell response.

The CDR3 regions of human TCRbeta chains were subjected to immunosequencing. The paper's data handling went like this. Repertoire TCRs were matched against a reference library of SARS-CoV-2-specific TCRs generated with the MIRA antigen-specificity platform. Breadth was defined as the fraction of unique TCRs that were SARS-CoV-2-associated. Depth was defined as the fraction of total T cells that were SARS-CoV-2-associated. Each spike-specific TCR was assigned to its reactive spike region and to a CD4 or CD8 class using the MIRA data. Log10-transformed breadth and depth values were compared by one-way ANOVA with Sidak's multiple comparisons tests. Not all clones reach the TCRdb copy of this immuneACCESS table, which keeps in-frame sequences only. Checked studies attribute under half of the gap to unresolved V genes and leave the rest unexplained. V and J calls plus clone size are reproduced from that table; the DNA served to infer D and trimming. Here the sample has roughly 140,000 clones; almost 90% occur a single time. About 1.5% of the sample rests with the top ten.

Read against the paper, the sample's time point label means: about 28 days (+/-7) after the second vaccine dose. Because spike-specific TCR depth and breadth did not differ between the two schedules, AZD1222 recipients who got a second dose at roughly 4 weeks were pooled with those who got a second dose at roughly 12 weeks. The vaccinee samples were drawn from two UK trials, COV001 and COV002, one of which was a single-blind randomized controlled phase 2/3 trial testing AZD1222 (ChAdOx1 nCoV-19) in healthy adults. Trial participant PBMC samples were collected at day 0 and day 28 after the second dose for TCRbeta chain sequencing. Trimming accounts for 5 bases at V and 5 bases at J, while the number of junction bases matched to no gene is 11. The germline V gene gives CDR1 as SQVTM and CDR2 as ANQGSEA. The CDR3 spans 14 residues, from the cysteine through the phenylalanine. The only DNA kept is the CDR3, 42 bases in frame from the first base.

Note on this clone: It lacks a known antigen. No quality values exist for individual bases; no much larger clone is one base distant.

This clonotype was sampled from an adult who received the AZD1222 COVID-19 vaccine. The starting material was peripheral blood, obtained 28 days after the second AZD1222 dose. The rearranged segments are TRBV29-1 and TRBJ1-1; TRBD1 aligns with 7 central bases. The nucleotides read TGCAGCGTTCCCGGGCCAGGGGGGGGAACTGAAGCTTTCTTT. Its amino acids are CSVPGPGGGTEAFF.